This T cell receptor beta chain stems from a study of post-analysis software for immune sequencing data. General study findings and limits: There were about 5 TRBV segments more frequent in patients than controls, and TRBV5-6, TRBV5-1 and TRBV20-1 were among them. Same-batch samples co-clustered strongly by F measure. Compared with controls, patients showed significantly lower normalized Chao1 diversity.

This CDR3 is built from 13 residues. Trimming stripped 3 bases from V and 5 bases from J, with 11 bases between. Germline lookup yields CDR1 DFQATT and CDR2 SNEGSKA (reference sequence). The TCR beta cDNA libraries carried unique molecular identifiers. MiXCR was run by TCRdb on the PCR reads, yielding one entry per CDR3 protein. The sample has over 250,000 distinct CDR3 sequences, roughly a third seen once. Comment on this clonotype: The antigen is undetermined.

This rearrangement joins TRBV20-1 to TRBJ2-1; tentatively, D is TRBD1 (6 bases). This clonotype was obtained from a girl between 5 and 17 years old with multiple sclerosis. Input material: blood. This CDR3 reads CSASGTGNNEQFF. DNA for the CDR3: TGCAGTGCTAGTGGCACAGGGAACAATGAGCAGTTCTTC.